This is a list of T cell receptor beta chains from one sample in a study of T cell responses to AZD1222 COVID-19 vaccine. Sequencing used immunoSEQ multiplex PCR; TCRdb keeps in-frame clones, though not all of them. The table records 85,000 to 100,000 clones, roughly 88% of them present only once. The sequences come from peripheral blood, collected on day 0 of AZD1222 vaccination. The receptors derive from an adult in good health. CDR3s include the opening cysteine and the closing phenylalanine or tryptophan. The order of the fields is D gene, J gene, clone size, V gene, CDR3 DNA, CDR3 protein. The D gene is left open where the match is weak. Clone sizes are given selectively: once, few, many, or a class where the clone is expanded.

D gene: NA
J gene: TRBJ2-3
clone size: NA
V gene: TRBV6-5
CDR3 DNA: TGTGCCAGCAGTCACTCCACAGATACGCAGTATTTT
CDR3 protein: CASSHSTDTQYF

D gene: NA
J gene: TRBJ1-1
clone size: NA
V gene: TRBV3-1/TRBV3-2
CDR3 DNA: TGTGCCAGCAGCCCAGGGTTGGGGAAGCAAGCTTTCTTT
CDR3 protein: CASSPGLGKQAFF

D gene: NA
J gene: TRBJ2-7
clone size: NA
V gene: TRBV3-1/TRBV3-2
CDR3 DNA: TGTGCCAGCAGCCGGGGAGTGCGGGACGAGCAGTACTTC
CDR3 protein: CASSRGVRDEQYF

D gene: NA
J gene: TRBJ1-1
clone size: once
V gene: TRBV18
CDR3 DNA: TGTGCCAGCTCACCACAGACAGGCGACACTGAAGCTTTCTTT
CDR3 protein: CASSPQTGDTEAFF

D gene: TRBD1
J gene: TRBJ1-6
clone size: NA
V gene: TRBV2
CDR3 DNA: TGTGCCAGCAGGAACCGGGACAGGGTCAGATCACCCCTCCACTTT
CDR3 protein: CASRNRDRVRSPLHF

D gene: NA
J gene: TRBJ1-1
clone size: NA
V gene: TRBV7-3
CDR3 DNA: TGTGCCAGCAAGAAGGCGAGGGACACTGAAGCTTTCTTT
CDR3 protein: CASKKARDTEAFF

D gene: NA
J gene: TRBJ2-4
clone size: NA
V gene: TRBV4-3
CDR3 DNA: TGCGCCAGCAGCCAAGTTATACAGACACTAGCCAAAAACATTCAGTACTTC
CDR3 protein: CASSQVIQTLAKNIQYF

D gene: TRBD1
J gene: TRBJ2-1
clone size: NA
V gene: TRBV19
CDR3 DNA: TGTGCCAGTAGTAAGACAGGGGGCTACTACAATGAGCAGTTCTTC
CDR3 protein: CASSKTGGYYNEQFF

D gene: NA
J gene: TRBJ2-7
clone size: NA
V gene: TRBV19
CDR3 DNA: TGTGCCAGTTCCCGGACAGCTTCCTACGAGCAGTACTTC
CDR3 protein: CASSRTASYEQYF

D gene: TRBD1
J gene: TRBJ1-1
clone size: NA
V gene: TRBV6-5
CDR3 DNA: TGTGCCAGCAGTTACTCACAGGGGGCGACCACTGAAGCTTTCTTT
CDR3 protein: CASSYSQGATTEAFF

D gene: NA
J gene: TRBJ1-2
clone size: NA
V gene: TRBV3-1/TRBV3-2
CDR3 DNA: TGTGCCAGCAGCCAGCCGAGGAACAGAAACTATGGCTACACCTTC
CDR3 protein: CASSQPRNRNYGYTF

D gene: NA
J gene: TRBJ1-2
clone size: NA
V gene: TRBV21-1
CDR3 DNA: TGTGCCAGCAGCCTTTACCAAAGGATTTTAGAGGGCTACACCTTC
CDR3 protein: CASSLYQRILEGYTF

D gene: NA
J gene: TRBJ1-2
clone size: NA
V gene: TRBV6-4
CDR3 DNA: TGTGCCAGCAGTGAATCGCCCCACTATGGCTACACCTTC
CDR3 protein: CASSESPHYGYTF

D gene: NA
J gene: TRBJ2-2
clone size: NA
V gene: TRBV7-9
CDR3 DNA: TGTGCCAGCAGCTATCGGTCAGGGAGGACCGGGGAGCTGTTTTTT
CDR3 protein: CASSYRSGRTGELFF

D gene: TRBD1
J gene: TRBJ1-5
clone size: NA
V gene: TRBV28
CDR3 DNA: TGTGCCAGCAGCCGCACCGGGACAGGTAATCAGCCCCAGCATTTT
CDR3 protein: CASSRTGTGNQPQHF

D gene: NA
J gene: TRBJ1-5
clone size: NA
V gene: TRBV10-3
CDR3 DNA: TGTGCCATCAGCGCGAGTCTGGACAGTAGCAATCAGCCCCAGCATTTT
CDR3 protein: CAISASLDSSNQPQHF

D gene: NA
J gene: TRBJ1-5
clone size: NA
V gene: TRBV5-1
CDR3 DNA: TGCGCCATCGTAGGCCGAGGACACCTCAATCAGCCCCAGCATTTT
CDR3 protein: CAIVGRGHLNQPQHF

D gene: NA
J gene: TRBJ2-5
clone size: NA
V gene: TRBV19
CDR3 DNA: TGTGCCAGCAGACAAACGGGACCTCAAGAGACCCAGTACTTC
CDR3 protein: CASRQTGPQETQYF

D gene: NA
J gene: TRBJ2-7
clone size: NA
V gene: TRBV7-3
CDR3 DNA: TGTGCCAGCAGCCCGCAGGGACTTTCAGTCTACGAGCAGTACTTC
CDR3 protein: CASSPQGLSVYEQYF

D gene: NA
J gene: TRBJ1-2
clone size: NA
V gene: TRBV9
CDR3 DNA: TGTGCCAGCAGCCCTAGCGATGGGAGAGGCTACACCTTC
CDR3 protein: CASSPSDGRGYTF

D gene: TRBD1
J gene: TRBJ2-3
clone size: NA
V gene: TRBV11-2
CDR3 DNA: TGTGCCAGCAGCTTAATGGGACAGCCCACAGATACGCAGTATTTT
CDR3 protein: CASSLMGQPTDTQYF

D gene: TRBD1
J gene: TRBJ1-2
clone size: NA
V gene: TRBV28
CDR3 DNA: TGTGCCAGCAGTTCCGGGACAGACTATGGCTACACCTTC
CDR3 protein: CASSSGTDYGYTF

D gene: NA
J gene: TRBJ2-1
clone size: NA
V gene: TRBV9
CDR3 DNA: TGTGCCAGCAGCGTGGAGGGATTGGTGAATGAGCAGTTCTTC
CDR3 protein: CASSVEGLVNEQFF